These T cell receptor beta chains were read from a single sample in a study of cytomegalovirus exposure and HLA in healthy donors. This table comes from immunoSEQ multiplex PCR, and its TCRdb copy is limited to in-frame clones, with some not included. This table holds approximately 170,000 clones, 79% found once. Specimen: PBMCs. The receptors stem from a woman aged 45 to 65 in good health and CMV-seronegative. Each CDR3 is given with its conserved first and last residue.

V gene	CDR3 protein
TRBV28	CASGGQGTGANVLTF
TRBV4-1	CASSLRGGADEQYF
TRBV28	CASSTGNKYEQYF
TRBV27	CASTGRGIYNEQFF
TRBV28	CASITGGGSYEQYF
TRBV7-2	CASSLQRGGDTQYF
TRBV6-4	CAKHRWGGGYGYTF
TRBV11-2	CASSFGGTAYEQYF
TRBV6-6	CASSNVETGNYGYTF
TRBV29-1	CSSRQATGEQYF
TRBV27	CASTHGRGTANVLTF
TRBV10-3	CAISESRTAEAFF
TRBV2	CASSGPGNSNQPQHF
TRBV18	CASSPRLPRETGELFF
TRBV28	CASRLGTSWHEQFF
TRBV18	CASSKDRETYNEQFF
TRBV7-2	CASSLRQGPGYTF
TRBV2	CASSKTDEQFF
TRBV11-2	CASGFRVTGNTIYF
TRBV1	CTSRAPSSAESSYNEQFF
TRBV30	CAWSDTPWAQNSNQPQHF
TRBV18	CASSPRQGAGNEQFF
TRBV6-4	CASSPEGAATDTQYF
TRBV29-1	CSVDSSDTEAFF
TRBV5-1	CASSRGGSGRALYNEQFF
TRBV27	CASSFRTGNTEAFF
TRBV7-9	CASVRKNSGSSTYNSPLHF
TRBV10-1	CASSESIGYTEAFF
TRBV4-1	CASSPEDRGRPGELFF
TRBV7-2	CASSLATGQGAYEQYF
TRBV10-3	CAISERAEGGVQHF
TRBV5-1	CASSLSGNQETQYF
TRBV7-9	CASSLAMGPAEAFF
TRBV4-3	CASSQEEGGSFSPLHF
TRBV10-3	CAISEGLTSGSPYEQYF
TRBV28	CASSETGTGGRNEQFF
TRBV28	CASSLGGGGNYGYTF
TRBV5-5	CASSLETSGLGPQYF
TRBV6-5	CASSYSWQGNTEAFF
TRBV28	CASRRGTRINEQFF
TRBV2	CASTGQGCTGELLF
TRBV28	CASSLHGGASNQPQHF
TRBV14	CASSRILGGELFF
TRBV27	CASRRQGTPYEQYF
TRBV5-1	CASSSGQGGYTEAFF
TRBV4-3	CASSQEQTYEQFF
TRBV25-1	CASTGDRPPYEQYF
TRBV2	CASSDILRGRPGTYEQYF
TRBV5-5	CASSLSGSGEKLFF
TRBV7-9	CASSPTGAGNTIYF
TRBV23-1	CASSHPAGPPYEQYF
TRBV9	CASSVATGSGGASEQYF
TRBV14	CASSPQVLMNTEAFF
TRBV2	CASSVERQGHEQYF
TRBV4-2	CASSHQQGGDTEAFF
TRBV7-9	CASSLGYAGGVVQETQYF
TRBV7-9	CSSSLGQGGNQPQHF
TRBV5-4	CASRGQGSSATEAFF
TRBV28	CASSFGLAYEQYF